The following is a T cell receptor (beta chain) sequence with its context. The data were taken from a study of blood T cell repertoires in COVID-19. Study overall: The United States, Italy and Spain were the sources of the acute and convalescent COVID-19 samples. PBMCs, B-cell-depleted T cells, or T cells provided the cDNA or gDNA that made up the material.

Germline CDR1 reads MNHEY; CDR2 reads SVGAGI. This CDR3 has 15 residues. The V gene end was trimmed by 6 bases and the J gene end by 4 bases; junction bases not matched to a gene: 10. In the study's own analysis: Estimated nucleated cell counts came from reference gene primer amplification. The table came from immunoSEQ multiplex PCR; TCRdb's copy has only in-frame clones and leaves some out. The V and J calls and clone size come from that table; D and trimming were worked out from the DNA. The table lists fewer than 80,000 clones, approximately 86% of them singletons. The sequence was obtained from a man aged 65-85 years with acute or convalescent COVID-19. The rearrangement uses TRBV6-5 and TRBJ1-2, with 8 bases lining up with TRBD1. Source material: peripheral blood. The CDR3, as DNA: TGTGCCAGCAGCCAACCTGGGACAGGTCCCTATGGCTACACCTTC. It yields the protein CASSQPGTGPYGYTF.